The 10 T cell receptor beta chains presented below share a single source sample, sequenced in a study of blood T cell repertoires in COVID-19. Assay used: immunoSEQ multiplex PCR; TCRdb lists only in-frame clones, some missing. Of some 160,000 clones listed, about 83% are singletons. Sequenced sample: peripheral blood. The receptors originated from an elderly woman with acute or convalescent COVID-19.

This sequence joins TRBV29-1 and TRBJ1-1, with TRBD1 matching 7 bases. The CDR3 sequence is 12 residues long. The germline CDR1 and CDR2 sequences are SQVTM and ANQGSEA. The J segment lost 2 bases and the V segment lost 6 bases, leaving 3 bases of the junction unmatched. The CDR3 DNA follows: TGCAGCGTACGGGACAGTAACACTGAAGCTTTCTTT. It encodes CSVRDSNTEAFF. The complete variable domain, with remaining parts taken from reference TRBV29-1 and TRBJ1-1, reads SAVISQKPSRDICQRGTSLTIQCQVDSQVTMMFWYRQQPGQSLTLIATANQGSEATYESGFVIDKFPISRPNLTFSTLTVSNMSPEDSSIYLCSVRDSNTEAFFGQGTRLTVV.

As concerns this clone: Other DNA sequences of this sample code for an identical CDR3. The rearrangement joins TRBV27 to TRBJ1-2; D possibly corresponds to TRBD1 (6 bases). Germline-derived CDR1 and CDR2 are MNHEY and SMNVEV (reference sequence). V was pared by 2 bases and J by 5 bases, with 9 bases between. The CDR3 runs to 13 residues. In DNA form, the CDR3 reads TGTGCCAGCAGTTTAAGCAGGGGTTATGGCTACACCTTC. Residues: CASSLSRGYGYTF.

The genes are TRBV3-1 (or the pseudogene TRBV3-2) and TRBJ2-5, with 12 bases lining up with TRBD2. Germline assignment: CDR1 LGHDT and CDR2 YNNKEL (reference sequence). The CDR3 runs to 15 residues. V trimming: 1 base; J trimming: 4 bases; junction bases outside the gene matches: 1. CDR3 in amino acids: CASSQGTSGAETQYF. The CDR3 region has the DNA TGTGCCAGCAGCCAAGGGACTAGCGGGGCAGAGACCCAGTACTTC.

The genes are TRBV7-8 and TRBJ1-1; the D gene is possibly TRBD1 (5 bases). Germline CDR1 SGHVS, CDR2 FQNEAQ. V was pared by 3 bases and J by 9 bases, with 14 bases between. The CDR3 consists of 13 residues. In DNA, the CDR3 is TGTGCCAGCAGCTTGGGGCGAACAGCTAAAGCTTTCTTT. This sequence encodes CASSLGRTAKAFF.

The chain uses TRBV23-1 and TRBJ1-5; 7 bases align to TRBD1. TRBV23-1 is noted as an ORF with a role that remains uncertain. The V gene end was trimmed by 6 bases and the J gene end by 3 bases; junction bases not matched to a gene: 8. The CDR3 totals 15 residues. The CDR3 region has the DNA TGCGCCAGCAGGAGGATTGACAGGGACAATCAGCCCCAGCATTTT. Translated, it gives CASRRIDRDNQPQHF.

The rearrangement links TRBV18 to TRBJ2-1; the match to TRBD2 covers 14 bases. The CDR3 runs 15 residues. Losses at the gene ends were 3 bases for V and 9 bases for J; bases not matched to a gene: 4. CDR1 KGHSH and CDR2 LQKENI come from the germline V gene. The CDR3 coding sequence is TGTGCCAGCTCACCGACTAGCGGGGGGGCAGGTGAGCAGTTCTTC. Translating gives CASSPTSGGAGEQFF.

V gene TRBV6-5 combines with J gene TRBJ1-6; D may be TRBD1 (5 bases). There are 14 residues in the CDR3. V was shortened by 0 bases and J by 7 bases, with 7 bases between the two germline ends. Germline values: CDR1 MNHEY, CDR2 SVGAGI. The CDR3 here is CASSYSNRNSPLHF. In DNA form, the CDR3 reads TGTGCCAGCAGTTACTCCAACAGGAATTCACCCCTCCACTTT.

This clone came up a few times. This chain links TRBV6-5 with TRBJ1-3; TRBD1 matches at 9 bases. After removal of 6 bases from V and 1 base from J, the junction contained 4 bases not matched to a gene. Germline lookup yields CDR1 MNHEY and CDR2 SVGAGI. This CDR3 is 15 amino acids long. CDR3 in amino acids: CASRDRGYSGNTIYF. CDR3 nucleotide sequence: TGTGCCAGCAGAGACAGGGGGTATTCTGGAAACACCATATATTTT.

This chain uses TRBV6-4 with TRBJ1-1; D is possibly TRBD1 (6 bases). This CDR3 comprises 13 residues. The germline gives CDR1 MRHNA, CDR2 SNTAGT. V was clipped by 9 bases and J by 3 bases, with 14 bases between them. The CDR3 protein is CARRGNLDTEAFF. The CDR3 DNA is TGTGCCAGGAGGGGGAATTTGGACACTGAAGCTTTCTTT.

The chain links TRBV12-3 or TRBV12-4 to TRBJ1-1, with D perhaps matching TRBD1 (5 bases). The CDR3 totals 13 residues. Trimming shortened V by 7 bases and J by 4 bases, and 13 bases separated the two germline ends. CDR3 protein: CASTTWRGTEAFF. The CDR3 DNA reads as TGTGCCAGCACCACCTGGAGGGGCACTGAAGCTTTCTTT.